Presented here are 20 T cell receptor beta chains from one specimen sequenced in a study of identifying expanded T cells in peripheral blood. This table comes from immunoSEQ multiplex PCR, and its TCRdb copy is limited to in-frame clones, with some not included. This sample has more than 95,000 clones, with 84% found just once. Input material: blood. These receptors were obtained from a person aged 18-69 years in good health.

The CDR3 spells CASSFGATEAFF. The CDR3 DNA is TGTGCCAGCAGCTTCGGGGCCACTGAAGCTTTCTTT. This rearrangement joins TRBV7-9 to TRBJ1-1; D might be TRBD1 (5 bases). V was shortened by 3 bases and J by 4 bases, with 6 bases between the two germline ends. This CDR3 is built from 12 residues. Germline V gene sequence: CDR1 SEHNR, CDR2 FQNEAQ (reference sequence).

The V gene is TRBV11-2, the J gene TRBJ1-1; D is undetermined. V lost 5 bases to trimming and J lost 1 base, with 14 bases between them. The CDR3 covers 15 residues. Germline V gives CDR1 SGHAT, CDR2 FQNNGV. In DNA, the CDR3 is TGTGCCAGCAGCCCGAGGCTAAAGGGGAACACTGAAGCTTTCTTT. As protein: CASSPRLKGNTEAFF.

This sequence joins TRBV30 and TRBJ2-7; D is unresolved. The germline CDR1 and CDR2 sequences are GTSNPN and SVGIG (reference sequence). V was cut by 8 bases and J by 4 bases, with 9 bases left in between. The CDR3 is 10 residues long. This CDR3 reads CAEGKYEQYF. The DNA for the CDR3 is TGTGCCGAAGGAAAATACGAGCAGTACTTC. The whole variable domain, remainder taken from reference TRBV30 and TRBJ2-7, is SQTIHQWPATLVQPVGSPLSLECTVEGTSNPNLYWYRQAAGRGLQLLFYSVGIGQISSEVPQNLSASRPQDRQFILSSKKLLLSDSGFYLCAEGKYEQYFGPGTRLTVT.

The rearrangement uses TRBV5-5 and TRBJ1-1; D remains ambiguous. This CDR3 comprises 12 residues. Germline loops: CDR1 SGHKS, CDR2 YYEKEE (reference sequence). V dropped 4 bases and J dropped 5 bases, with 9 bases sitting between them. CDR3 DNA sequence: TGTGCCAGCAGCCGGGGTACAACTGAAGCTTTCTTT. Encoded protein: CASSRGTTEAFF.

The J gene is TRBJ2-5, the V gene TRBV5-4, with 10 bases matching TRBD2. Germline V gene data show CDR1 as SGHNT and CDR2 as YYREEE (reference sequence). V gave up 1 base and J gave up 10 bases; unmatched junction bases: 10. The CDR3 is made up of 15 amino acids. The CDR3 DNA follows: TGTGCCAGCAGCTTGTGGCCCGGGACTAGCGTTGGCCAGTACTTC. It is translated as CASSLWPGTSVGQYF.

This rearrangement joins TRBV4-1 to TRBJ1-4; no firm D call. This CDR3 spans 18 amino acids. Germline V gives CDR1 MGHRA, CDR2 YSYEKL. Trimming left V 2 bases short and J 0 bases short, with 16 bases between. The CDR3: CASSQWSRRAATNEKLFF. In DNA form, the CDR3 reads TGCGCCAGCAGCCAATGGTCCAGACGGGCTGCAACTAATGAAAAACTGTTTTTT.

The chain recombines TRBV19 with TRBJ1-5; no definite D call. Germline values: CDR1 LNHDA, CDR2 SQIVND (reference sequence). The germline V and J ends were trimmed by 3 bases and 3 bases, with 18 bases remaining between them. The length of the CDR3 is 17 residues. This CDR3 reads CASSIRFVREPNQPQHF. CDR3 coding DNA: TGTGCCAGTAGTATTCGTTTCGTTAGGGAACCCAATCAGCCCCAGCATTTT.

This chain links TRBV7-8 with TRBJ2-7, with D unresolved. V dropped 2 bases and J dropped 2 bases, with 13 bases sitting between them. The germline V gene has CDR1 SGHVS and CDR2 FQNEAQ. The CDR3 covers 15 residues. The CDR3 here is CASSLPAVPPYEQYF. The CDR3 bases are TGTGCCAGCAGCTTACCAGCAGTGCCCCCCTACGAGCAGTACTTC.

This clone was observed a few times. The gene calls are TRBV5-6 and TRBJ1-2, with a weak D call TRBD1 (5 bases). This CDR3 contains 18 residues. Germline V gene sequence: CDR1 SGHDT, CDR2 YYEEEE. The V end lost 4 bases, the J end lost 7 bases, and 29 bases lay between the germline ends. The CDR3 reads CASSLGGVWESRHAGYTF. The DNA of the CDR3 is TGTGCCAGCAGCCTGGGGGGTGTTTGGGAATCCCGACATGCTGGCTACACCTTC.

This chain joins TRBV4-3 and TRBJ1-2, with D hard to call. The CDR3 sequence is 17 residues long. V was cut by 0 bases and J by 3 bases, with 17 bases left in between. The germline CDR1 and CDR2 sequences are LGHNA and YSLEER. In nucleotides, the CDR3 is TGCGCCAGCAGCCAAGATTTAAGGCGGGCGGGCCACTATGGCTACACCTTC. It is translated as CASSQDLRRAGHYGYTF.

This clone was found once. CDR3 sequence (DNA): TGCAGCGTTGAAGATCACCGACAGGGTAGCTATGGCTACACCTTC. Translation gives CSVEDHRQGSYGYTF. The V call is TRBV29-1, the J call TRBJ1-2; 7 nucleotides agree with TRBD1. Trimming cost V 0 bases and J 4 bases; bases outside gene matches: 8. The CDR3 runs to 15 residues. From germline, CDR1 is SQVTM and CDR2 ANQGSEA.

The rearrangement joins TRBV13 to TRBJ2-7, with D possibly matching TRBD1 (7 bases). CDR1 is PRHDT and CDR2 is FYEKMQ in the germline V gene (reference sequence). There are 15 residues in the CDR3. Trimming cost V 4 bases and J 3 bases, with 16 bases left between them. Written as DNA, the CDR3 is TGTGCCAGCAGCTATCCCTCAGGGGGGCTCTACGAGCAGTACTTC. Translating gives CASSYPSGGLYEQYF.

Here the CDR3 DNA reads TGTGCCAGCAGCTTAGCCCGCCGCTCAGCGGGGGGCCGAGGAGATACGCAGTATTTT. It is translated as CASSLARRSAGGRGDTQYF. The genes are TRBV11-3 and TRBJ2-3, with 9 nucleotides matching TRBD2. V trimming: 1 base; J trimming: 5 bases; junction bases outside the gene matches: 16. Germline V gene lookup returns CDR1 SGHNT and CDR2 YENEEA. The CDR3 loop spans 19 amino acids. Variable domain in full (rest from reference TRBV11-3 and TRBJ2-3): EAGVVQSPRYKIIEKKQPVAFWCNPISGHNTLYWYLQNLGQGPELLIRYENEEAVDDSQLPKDRFSAERLKGVDSTLKIQPAELGDSAVYLCASSLARRSAGGRGDTQYFGPGTRLTVL.

The V call is TRBV7-9, the J call TRBJ1-4, with D maybe TRBD1 (5 bases). This CDR3 is built from 15 residues. Germline values: CDR1 SEHNR, CDR2 FQNEAQ (reference sequence). V shed 1 base and J shed 4 bases, with 10 bases lying between them. CDR3 DNA sequence: TGTGCCAGCAGCTTAGGCTGGCAGGGTAATGAAAAACTGTTTTTT. As protein: CASSLGWQGNEKLFF.

The V and J genes are TRBV11-1 and TRBJ1-6, with D hard to call. This CDR3 region has 14 residues. Germline-derived CDR1 and CDR2 are SGHAT and FQDESV (reference sequence). Trimming pared 5 bases from V and 7 bases from J, leaving 12 bases between. The CDR3 DNA reads as TGTGCCAGCAGCCTCACACCGGTAAATTCACCCCTCCACTTT. This sequence encodes CASSLTPVNSPLHF.

The gene calls are TRBV18 and TRBJ1-4; 10 bases line up with TRBD1. After removal of 6 bases from V and 8 bases from J, the junction contained 6 bases not matched to a gene. In germline, CDR1 is KGHSH, CDR2 LQKENI. The CDR3 runs to 14 residues. The CDR3, as DNA: TGTGCCAGCTCTCCTGACAGGGGGCAGGAAAAACTGTTTTTT. Protein product: CASSPDRGQEKLFF.

The V call is TRBV11-3, the J call TRBJ1-1, with 8 nucleotides matching TRBD1. V was clipped by 6 bases and J by 4 bases; unmatched bases: 4. The CDR3 is 13 amino acids. The V gene's germline CDR1 is SGHNT and CDR2 YENEEA. The chain's CDR3 is CASRTTGGTEAFF. CDR3 coding DNA: TGTGCCAGCAGAACTACAGGGGGCACTGAAGCTTTCTTT. The whole variable domain, filled in from reference TRBV11-3 and TRBJ1-1, reads EAGVVQSPRYKIIEKKQPVAFWCNPISGHNTLYWYLQNLGQGPELLIRYENEEAVDDSQLPKDRFSAERLKGVDSTLKIQPAELGDSAVYLCASRTTGGTEAFFGQGTRLTVV.

This clone was detected once. The V and J genes are TRBV6-1 and TRBJ2-3; D is perhaps TRBD1 (5 bases). V was clipped by 5 bases and J by 6 bases, with 15 bases between them. The CDR3 extends over 14 amino acids. Germline CDR1 is MNHNS and CDR2 is SASEGT. CDR3 residues: CASSRLQALDTQYF. The CDR3 nucleotides read TGTGCCAGCAGTAGGTTACAGGCCCTGGATACGCAGTATTTT.

The chain employs TRBV11-2 and TRBJ1-1; the D is unclear. The germline V gene encodes CDR1 SGHAT and CDR2 FQNNGV. This CDR3 contains 16 residues. V lost 2 bases and J 0 bases, leaving 13 bases between the germline ends. In nucleotides, the CDR3 is TGTGCCAGCAGCTTACAGAGAGTCAGCATGAACACTGAAGCTTTCTTT. This sequence encodes CASSLQRVSMNTEAFF.

This clone was observed a single time. The genes are TRBV7-2 and TRBJ1-1; unclear D gene. V dropped 2 bases and J dropped 0 bases, with 7 bases sitting between them. The V gene's germline CDR1 is SGHTA and CDR2 FQGNSA. The CDR3 extends over 14 amino acids. The CDR3 loop is CASSLQPMNTEAFF. The CDR3 DNA follows: TGTGCCAGCAGCTTACAACCCATGAACACTGAAGCTTTCTTT.